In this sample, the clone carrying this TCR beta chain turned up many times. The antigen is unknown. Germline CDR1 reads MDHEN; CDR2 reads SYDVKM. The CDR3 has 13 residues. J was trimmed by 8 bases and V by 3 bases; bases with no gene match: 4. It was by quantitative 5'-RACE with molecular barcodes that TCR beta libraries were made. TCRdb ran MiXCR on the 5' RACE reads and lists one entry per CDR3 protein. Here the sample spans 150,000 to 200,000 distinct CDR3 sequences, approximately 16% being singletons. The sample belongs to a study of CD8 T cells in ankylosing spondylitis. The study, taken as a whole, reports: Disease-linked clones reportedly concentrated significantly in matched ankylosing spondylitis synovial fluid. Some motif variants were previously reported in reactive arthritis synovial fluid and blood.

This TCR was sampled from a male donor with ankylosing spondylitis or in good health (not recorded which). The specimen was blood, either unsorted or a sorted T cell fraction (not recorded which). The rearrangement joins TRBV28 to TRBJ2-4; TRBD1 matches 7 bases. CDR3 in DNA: TGTGCCAGCAGTTTGTACAGGGGTGACATTCAGTACTTC. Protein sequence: CASSLYRGDIQYF.